The TCR beta chain under discussion was sequenced for a study of blood T cells in healthy people across ages. The overall study: About one barcoded beta molecule per two T cells was captured by template switching.

PCR was performed a second time for roughly 7 to 12 cycles using a sample-barcoded 5' primer and a J-beta primer mix. MiXCR was run by TCRdb on the 5' RACE reads, yielding one entry per CDR3 protein. Seen here are roughly 2 million distinct CDR3 sequences, roughly 49% observed once, and the top ten hold approximately 2.1%. This clonotype turned up a few times. Its cognate antigen is unknown. Isolation recovered at least 7 million PBMCs from every sample. Extractions gave at least 5.5 micrograms of total RNA per sample. Study results and limitations: Investigators viewed diversity estimates from one million T cells as underestimates, the study reported.

The source is a woman in her 40s in good health. Material for sequencing was blood.

CDR3 nucleotides: TGTGCCAGCACCGAGCGACTCCGGTACAATGAGCAGTTCTTC. It specifies CASTERLRYNEQFF. V usage is TRBV6-5 and J usage is TRBJ2-1; D gene unclear. The germline V gene has CDR1 MNHEY and CDR2 SVGAGI. V was pared by 7 bases and J by 4 bases, with 14 bases between. The CDR3 has 14 residues.